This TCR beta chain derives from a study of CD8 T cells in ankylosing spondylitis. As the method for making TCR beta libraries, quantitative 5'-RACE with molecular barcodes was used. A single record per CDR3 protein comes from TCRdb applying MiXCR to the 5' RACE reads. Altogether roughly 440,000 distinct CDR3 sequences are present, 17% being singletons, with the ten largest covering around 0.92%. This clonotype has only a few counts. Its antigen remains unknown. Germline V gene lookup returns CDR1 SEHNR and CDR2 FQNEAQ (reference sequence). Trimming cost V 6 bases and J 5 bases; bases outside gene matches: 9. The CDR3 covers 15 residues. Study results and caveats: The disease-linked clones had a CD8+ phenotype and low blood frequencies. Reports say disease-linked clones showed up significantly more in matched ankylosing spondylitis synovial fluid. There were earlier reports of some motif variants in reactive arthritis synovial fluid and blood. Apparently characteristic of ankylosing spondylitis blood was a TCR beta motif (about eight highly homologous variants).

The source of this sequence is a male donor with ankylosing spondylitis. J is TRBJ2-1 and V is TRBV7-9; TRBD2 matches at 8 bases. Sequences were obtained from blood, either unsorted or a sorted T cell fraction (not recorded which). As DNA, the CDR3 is TGTGCCAGCAGATCCCCGGGGGGGCTCCACAATGAGCAGTTCTTC. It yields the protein CASRSPGGLHNEQFF.